This TCR beta chain came from a study of OX40 agonist ivuxolimab in advanced cancers. As for the study in general: With ivuxolimab, an agonistic anti-OX40 (CD134) antibody, patients were treated. Every 2 weeks, ivuxolimab was infused into the patients intravenously at between 0.01 and 10 mg/kg.

The CDR3 covers 16 residues. Trimming removed 4 bases from V and 1 base from J; junction bases left unmatched: 7. CDR1 is MDHEN and CDR2 is SYDVKM in the germline V gene. Profiled with immunoSEQ multiplex PCR; TCRdb holds only in-frame clones, not every one. The sample yields roughly 66,000 clones, 82% seen once. The chain joins TRBV28 to TRBJ1-1, with 9 bases fitting TRBD1. The specimen was CD4+ or CD8+ T cells sorted from blood, collected in a trial of the OX40 agonist ivuxolimab. The sequence derives from an adult with an advanced solid tumor such as melanoma, head and neck, liver or kidney cancer. The CDR3 sequence is CASSSPGQGRNTEAFF. The CDR3 DNA reads TGTGCCAGCAGTTCCCCGGGACAGGGTCGGAACACTGAAGCTTTCTTT.